The rows below give T cell receptor beta chains drawn from one sample of a study of shared clonotypes between healthy human individuals. Some clones are missing from TCRdb's copy, which holds only in-frame ones; the method was immunoSEQ multiplex PCR. The data contain about 2.5 million clones, approximately 90% of them singletons. Material: naive CD4+ T cells from PBMCs. Receptors originate from a man between 18 and 29 years old in good health. Some clones in this sample may be carry-over from other donors' samples. Each CDR3 is given with its conserved first and last residue. The D gene is left open where the match is weak. Not all rows give a size; the values are once, few, many and, for expanded clones, a class.

j_call d_call clone_size v_call cdr3_aa cdr3_nt
TRBJ1-2 - - TRBV12-5 CASGLVPSTGQGYTF TGTGCTAGTGGTTTGGTACCAAGCACAGGGCAAGGCTACACCTTC
TRBJ1-2 - - TRBV28 CASRRHRVLSGYTF TGTGCCAGCAGGAGACACAGGGTTTTGAGTGGCTACACCTTC
TRBJ2-1 TRBD1 - TRBV4-2 CASSQGVGTGGWNEQFF TGTGCCAGCAGCCAAGGGGTGGGGACAGGGGGCTGGAATGAGCAGTTCTTC
TRBJ1-2 - - TRBV6-1 CASSERIGAYYGYTF TGTGCCAGCAGTGAACGAATAGGGGCGTACTATGGCTACACCTTC
TRBJ2-1 - - TRBV6-6 CASSYGGLYNEQFF TGTGCCAGCAGTTATGGGGGCCTTTACAATGAGCAGTTCTTC
TRBJ2-5 - - TRBV19 CASSISAQETQYF TGTGCCAGTAGTATATCGGCCCAAGAGACCCAGTACTTC
TRBJ2-1 TRBD2 - TRBV6-5 CASRSGTSGGNEQFF TGTGCCAGCAGGTCCGGGACTAGCGGCGGCAATGAGCAGTTCTTC
TRBJ2-6 - - TRBV11-2 CASSALTKQQSRANVLTF TGTGCCAGCAGCGCTCTGACCAAGCAACAAAGTCGGGCCAACGTCCTGACTTTC
TRBJ1-1 - - TRBV6-1 CASIPFGTVGTEAFF TGTGCCAGCATTCCCTTTGGGACGGTGGGGACTGAAGCTTTCTTT
TRBJ2-7 TRBD2 - TRBV14 CASSSQLAGLYEQYF TGTGCCAGCAGCAGTCAGTTAGCGGGCTTATACGAGCAGTACTTC
TRBJ1-4 - - TRBV28 CASSYGGAVNEKLFF TGTGCCAGCAGTTACGGGGGGGCAGTTAATGAAAAACTGTTTTTT
TRBJ2-2 - few TRBV7-9 CASSRDLNTGELFF TGTGCCAGCAGCCGCGACCTAAACACCGGGGAGCTGTTTTTT
TRBJ2-6 - - TRBV5-1 CASSLSWVISGANVLTF TGCGCCAGCAGCTTGTCTTGGGTGATATCTGGGGCCAACGTCCTGACTTTC
TRBJ1-5 - - TRBV19 CASSRDSNQPQHF TGTGCCAGTAGCAGGGATAGCAATCAGCCCCAGCATTTT
TRBJ1-2 - - TRBV28 CASSALSAYGYTF TGTGCCAGCAGTGCCCTTTCTGCCTATGGCTACACCTTC
TRBJ2-7 - - TRBV28 CASSLSGGRYYEQYF TGTGCCAGCAGCCTTTCTGGGGGAAGATACTACGAGCAGTACTTC
TRBJ1-4 - - TRBV5-1 CASRQTATNEKLFF TGCGCCAGCAGGCAGACAGCAACTAATGAAAAACTGTTTTTT
TRBJ1-3 - - TRBV4-2 CASSQETNIDSGNTIYF TGTGCCAGCAGCCAAGAGACGAATATTGACTCTGGAAACACCATATATTTT
TRBJ1-2 TRBD1 - TRBV28 CASTFTGANGYTF TGTGCCAGCACGTTTACAGGGGCTAATGGCTACACCTTC
TRBJ1-2 - - TRBV2 CASTITVYTF TGTGCCAGCACCATCACAGTCTACACCTTC
TRBJ2-1 - - TRBV10-3 CAISKGPGLPNEQFF TGTGCCATCAGTAAGGGGCCGGGACTGCCTAATGAGCAGTTCTTC
TRBJ1-1 - once TRBV6-1 CASSGHRNTEAFF TGTGCCAGCAGTGGACATCGGAACACTGAAGCTTTCTTT
TRBJ1-2 - - TRBV2 CASRSGPGRGYTF TGTGCCAGCAGATCCGGGCCCGGGAGAGGCTACACCTTC
TRBJ1-3 - - TRBV27 CASRKPPGRGSGNTIYF TGTGCCAGCAGAAAACCTCCGGGGAGGGGTTCTGGAAACACCATATATTTT
TRBJ1-2 - - TRBV28 CASSLGGIDGYTF TGTGCCAGCAGTCTCGGGGGGATTGATGGCTACACCTTC
TRBJ2-1 - - TRBV19 CASSLQRDLNEQFF TGTGCCAGTAGTCTCCAAAGGGACCTAAATGAGCAGTTCTTC
TRBJ2-2 TRBD2 - TRBV5-1 CASSGQGLAGVWTGELFF TGCGCCAGCAGCGGCCAGGGACTAGCGGGAGTATGGACCGGGGAGCTGTTTTTT
TRBJ2-7 - - TRBV7-3 CASSRGQNYEQYF TGTGCCAGCAGCCGCGGGCAAAACTACGAGCAGTACTTC
TRBJ2-6 - - TRBV2 CASSLLFSGANVLTF TGTGCCAGCAGTCTGTTGTTCTCTGGGGCCAACGTCCTGACTTTC
TRBJ1-4 - - TRBV7-8 CASSLPPGGSNEKLFF TGTGCCAGCAGCTTACCTCCCGGGGGCTCTAATGAAAAACTGTTTTTT
TRBJ2-3 TRBD1 - TRBV6-5 CASSYSDRGDTQYF TGTGCCAGCAGTTACTCCGACAGGGGAGATACGCAGTATTTT
TRBJ2-7 TRBD1 - TRBV15 CATSGTGGSYEQYF TGTGCCACCAGTGGGACAGGGGGTTCCTACGAGCAGTACTTC
TRBJ2-3 - - TRBV5-6 CASSLAGSADTQYF TGTGCCAGCAGCTTGGCGGGGTCGGCAGATACGCAGTATTTT
TRBJ2-5 - - TRBV6-1 CASSEYGGETQYF TGTGCCAGCAGTGAATATGGGGGCGAGACCCAGTACTTC
TRBJ2-4 - - TRBV10-3 CAISESLAIIAKNIQYF TGTGCCATCAGTGAGTCGTTGGCCATTATAGCCAAAAACATTCAGTACTTC
TRBJ2-1 - - TRBV7-2 CASSRGYNEQFF TGTGCCAGCAGTCGGGGTTACAATGAGCAGTTCTTC
TRBJ1-4 - - TRBV6-6 CASSYNEGLFF TGTGCCAGCAGTTACAACGAGGGGCTGTTTTTT
TRBJ2-5 TRBD2 - TRBV29-1 CSGLLAGGPQTQYF TGCAGCGGATTGCTAGCGGGAGGGCCGCAGACCCAGTACTTC
TRBJ2-1 - - TRBV30 CAWNLGEQFF TGTGCCTGGAATTTGGGGGAGCAGTTCTTC
TRBJ2-7 TRBD1 - TRBV6-6 CASSPTGQVYEQYF TGTGCCAGCAGCCCAACCGGACAGGTCTACGAGCAGTACTTC
TRBJ2-7 TRBD1 - TRBV11-2 CASSTRQGTYNF TGTGCCAGCAGCACTCGACAGGGGACTTATAACTTC
TRBJ2-1 TRBD2 - TRBV4-2 CASSQVGGEAGGRENEQFF TGTGCCAGCAGCCAAGTCGGAGGTGAGGCGGGAGGGCGCGAAAATGAGCAGTTCTTC
TRBJ2-1 TRBD2 - TRBV28 CASSSAELAANEQFF TGTGCCAGCAGTTCCGCGGAACTAGCGGCCAATGAGCAGTTCTTC
TRBJ2-7 - - TRBV5-1 CASRTGTSNYEQYF TGCGCCAGCAGAACAGGGACCTCAAACTACGAGCAGTACTTC
TRBJ1-2 - - TRBV7-9 CASSPLSPGAVGGYTF TGTGCCAGCAGCCCCTTGAGCCCGGGTGCGGTTGGGGGCTACACCTTC
TRBJ2-2 - - TRBV14 CASSQDLRNTGELFF TGTGCCAGCAGCCAAGATTTGAGGAACACCGGGGAGCTGTTTTTT
TRBJ1-6 - - TRBV5-1 CASSLFMGGENSPLHF TGCGCCAGCAGCTTGTTTATGGGGGGTGAGAATTCACCCCTCCACTTT
TRBJ2-7 - - TRBV4-1 CASSQDARAASYEQYF TGCGCCAGCAGCCAAGATGCGCGGGCAGCCAGCTACGAGCAGTACTTC
TRBJ1-2 - - TRBV7-9 CASSSGGRHGYTF TGTGCCAGCAGCTCGGGGGGGCGACATGGCTACACCTTC
TRBJ2-1 - - TRBV19 CASSIIEGGSSYNEQFF TGTGCCAGTAGTATAATTGAGGGGGGGAGCTCCTACAATGAGCAGTTCTTC
TRBJ2-3 TRBD2 - TRBV11-2 CASRTLAGGSTDTQYF TGTGCCAGCAGGACTTTAGCGGGAGGGAGCACAGATACGCAGTATTTT
TRBJ2-2 TRBD1 - TRBV18 CASSPLMTGPNTGELFF TGTGCCAGCTCACCTCTCATGACAGGGCCGAACACCGGGGAGCTGTTTTTT
TRBJ2-4 - - TRBV10-3 CAISEGGTLNNIQYF TGTGCCATCAGTGAGGGAGGGACACTCAATAACATTCAGTACTTC
TRBJ1-5 - - TRBV28 CASSFSRDNGDF TGTGCCAGCAGTTTTTCCAGGGATAATGGGGATTTT
TRBJ2-7 - - TRBV5-4 CASSVGSYEQYF TGTGCCAGCAGTGTGGGCTCCTACGAGCAGTACTTC
TRBJ1-2 - - TRBV28 CASSHSYYGYTF TGTGCCAGCAGCCACAGCTACTATGGCTACACCTTC
TRBJ2-2 - - TRBV11-1 CASSRKPAAGLINTGELFF TGTGCCAGCAGCCGCAAACCAGCAGCGGGTCTGATTAACACCGGGGAGCTGTTTTTT